This T cell receptor (beta chain) was documented in a study of beta chain features in type 1 diabetes. The investigators reverse transcribed all of the isolated RNA, so they sequenced expressed TCRB transcripts. Several million reads on average were seen across naive, central memory and regulatory T cell samples. TCRdb keeps only in-frame clones here, not all; method: immunoSEQ multiplex PCR. The sample yields some 120,000 clones, roughly a sixth seen once. With 2 bases clipped from V and 4 bases from J, the junction kept 20 bases outside the gene matches. This CDR3 is built from 22 residues. The study's findings and limits: Within the patient group, naive, central memory and Treg TCRB repertoires appeared more similar to each other than within healthy donors. Shortening of TCRB CDR3s, moderate but significant, appeared in all four CD4+ subsets of Type 1 diabetes patients. Sequencing used cDNA, and cells with high TCR expression could therefore be over-represented. The question left open here concerned HLA type influencing TCRB rearrangement.

As concerns this clone: What it binds is unknown.

The V gene is TRBV23-1, the J gene TRBJ2-2, with 12 bases aligning to TRBD2. TRBV23-1 is an ORF for which the function is uncertain. Sequences were obtained from central memory CD4+ T cells from blood. This receptor was identified in a man younger than 35 with type 1 diabetes. CDR3 bases: TGCGCCAGCAGTCAAGTTGGGAGCTGGGAGACTAGCGGGGGACAGAGCACCGGGGAGCTGTTTTTT. Translation: CASSQVGSWETSGGQSTGELFF.